This is a list of T cell receptor beta chains from one sample in a study of CD8 T cells in Susac syndrome. TCRdb recomputed calls from the immunoSEQ multiplex PCR reads with MiXCR, one row per CDR3 protein. The profile shows fewer than 95,000 distinct CDR3 sequences, approximately 96% of them singletons. The specimen was CD8+ T cells from PBMCs. These receptors all stem from a human donor with Susac syndrome. The CDR3 runs from the conserved cysteine through the conserved F or W. Fields, in order: CDR3 DNA, CDR3 protein, D gene, V gene, J gene, clone size. D genes are given only for firm matches. Rows give clone size only sometimes, using once, few, many, or a class for an expanded clone.

TGTGCCAGCAGTGCAGGTCGGGGGTTTGGTACAGATACGCAGTATTTT	CASSAGRGFGTDTQYF	-	TRBV25-1	TRBJ2-3	-
TGTGCCAGCGAGGGGGGAGGCACTGAAGCTTTCTTT	CASEGGGTEAFF	-	TRBV6-6	TRBJ1-1	-
TGTGCCACCAGTGACCGGAAGAACACCGGGGAGCTGTTTTTT	CATSDRKNTGELFF	-	TRBV24-1	TRBJ2-2	once
TGCGCCAGCAGTCAATCGACTAGCGGGGACACCGGGGAGCTGTTTTTT	CASSQSTSGDTGELFF	TRBD2	TRBV23-1	TRBJ2-2	once
TGCGCCAGCAGCCAAACTACGCTACCTAAGGCTGGTAATTCACCCCTCCACTTT	CASSQTTLPKAGNSPLHF	-	TRBV4-1	TRBJ1-6	-
TGTGCCAGCAGCCAAGTTTACGGGACAGGGGTGAGGAATGAGCAGTTCTTC	CASSQVYGTGVRNEQFF	TRBD1	TRBV3-1	TRBJ2-1	-
TGTGCCACCAGCAGGGGGACAGGGGAAGGCTTTTACGAGCAGTACTTC	CATSRGTGEGFYEQYF	TRBD1	TRBV15	TRBJ2-7	-
TGCGCCAGCAGCCAAGAGGCGACAGCTAACTATGGCTACACCTTC	CASSQEATANYGYTF	-	TRBV4-1	TRBJ1-2	-
TGTGCCTGGAGGGGGACAGGCTACTCGGGGCAGTACTTC	CAWRGTGYSGQYF	TRBD1	TRBV30	TRBJ2-7	-
TGTGCCAGCACCCTAACCGGACCGGCCTCCTACAATGAGCAGTTCTTC	CASTLTGPASYNEQFF	-	TRBV7-2	TRBJ2-1	-
TGTGCCAGCAGCCAAGATCCAAGATGGACAGGGGAGACCCAGTACTTC	CASSQDPRWTGETQYF	TRBD1	TRBV14	TRBJ2-5	-
TGTGCCAGCAGTTCCGGGCCTCGCGCTGAAGCTTTCTTT	CASSSGPRAEAFF	-	TRBV12-3/TRBV12-4	TRBJ1-1	-
TGTGCCAGTAGTATAGGACTAGCGGAAGAGACCCAGTACTTC	CASSIGLAEETQYF	TRBD2	TRBV19	TRBJ2-5	-
TGTGCCACCAGTGATTCTCGAGCGGGGGGGCCGGATACGCAGTATTTT	CATSDSRAGGPDTQYF	TRBD2	TRBV24-1	TRBJ2-3	-
TGCAGCGTCCACAGGGAAGACACTGAAGCTTTCTTT	CSVHREDTEAFF	-	TRBV29-1	TRBJ1-1	-
TGTGCCTGGACCCCTAGCCTCAGGGGGCGGGAGACCCAGTACTTC	CAWTPSLRGRETQYF	TRBD1	TRBV30	TRBJ2-5	-
TGTGCCAGCAGCGTCCGGGACAGGGGGCGCGAGCAGTACTTC	CASSVRDRGREQYF	TRBD1	TRBV9	TRBJ2-7	-
TGTGCCAGCAGCCCTGTTGGACAGACGGCCAAAAACATTCAGTACTTC	CASSPVGQTAKNIQYF	-	TRBV4-2	TRBJ2-4	-
TGTGCCAGCAGCCGAGCCGGGACAGGGCCCTACGAGCAGTACTTC	CASSRAGTGPYEQYF	TRBD1	TRBV3-1	TRBJ2-7	once
TGTGCCAGCTCACCACCAACACAGAACTATGGCTACACCTTC	CASSPPTQNYGYTF	-	TRBV18	TRBJ1-2	-
TGTGCCTGGAGTGTCGGAAGCAATCAGCCCCAGCATTTT	CAWSVGSNQPQHF	-	TRBV30	TRBJ1-5	-
TGTGCCAGCAGCCTAGGCTCGGACAGGGAGTTCTTC	CASSLGSDREFF	TRBD1	TRBV7-9	TRBJ2-1	-
TGCAGCGTTGAGGTAACTAGCGGGGCCTACGAGCAGTACTTC	CSVEVTSGAYEQYF	TRBD2	TRBV29-1	TRBJ2-7	-
TGTGCCAGCAGACCCCATGGGGACGGAGCTAACTATGGCTACACCTTC	CASRPHGDGANYGYTF	-	TRBV3-1	TRBJ1-2	-
TGTGCCAGCAGTTTGAGTAGCAGGGGGTCTGAAAAACTGTTTTTT	CASSLSSRGSEKLFF	TRBD1	TRBV12-3/TRBV12-4	TRBJ1-4	-
TGTGCCAGCAGCAACACGGGCACAGATACGCAGTATTTT	CASSNTGTDTQYF	-	TRBV7-9	TRBJ2-3	-
TGCAGTGCTAGAGTGGGACACTCTGATAATTCACCCCTCCACTTT	CSARVGHSDNSPLHF	-	TRBV20-1	TRBJ1-6	-
-	CASSKNTGSCFF	-	TRBV12-3/TRBV12-4	TRBJ2-2	-
TGTGCCAGCAGCTTTCGTATAACCGGGGGGACCGGGGAGCTGTTTTTT	CASSFRITGGTGELFF	TRBD2	TRBV13	TRBJ2-2	-
TGTGCCACCAGTGGCACCGGGACAGAGCAAGAGACCCAGTACTTC	CATSGTGTEQETQYF	TRBD1	TRBV24-1	TRBJ2-5	-
TGTGCCAGCAGTCCAAGGGGGGACAACCCCTACGAGCAGTACTTC	CASSPRGDNPYEQYF	-	TRBV12-3/TRBV12-4	TRBJ2-7	-
TGTGCCAGCAGCCCCGGGAGGGGGCGGGATACGCAGTATTTT	CASSPGRGRDTQYF	-	TRBV13	TRBJ2-3	-
TGTGCCAGCAGTTTACGGGCTGGGAACTATGGCTACACCTTC	CASSLRAGNYGYTF	-	TRBV12-3/TRBV12-4	TRBJ1-2	once
TGCGCCAGCAGCCAAGATACCCAGCGGGGAGGAGGCGGGGAGCTGTTTTTT	CASSQDTQRGGGGELFF	TRBD2	TRBV4-3	TRBJ2-2	-
TGTGCCACCAGTGATACTCCGGGAAGAAATGAGCAGTTCTTC	CATSDTPGRNEQFF	-	TRBV24-1	TRBJ2-1	-
TGCAGTGCTGGTGGACAGGGGGCGGCGGGCTACACCTTC	CSAGGQGAAGYTF	TRBD1	TRBV20-1	TRBJ1-2	-
TGCAGTGCTAGAGTCCTACGTGGGGACAGGGGGCACTATGGCTACACCTTC	CSARVLRGDRGHYGYTF	TRBD1	TRBV20-1	TRBJ1-2	-
TGTGCCAGCAGCCTGAGGACTAGCGGGGGTCAAACAAACAATGAGCAGTTCTTC	CASSLRTSGGQTNNEQFF	TRBD2	TRBV7-8	TRBJ2-1	-
TGTGCCAGCAGACTACAGGGTTGGGGAAATCAGCCCCAGCATTTT	CASRLQGWGNQPQHF	-	TRBV7-2	TRBJ1-5	once
TGCAGTGCTAGAGATCGTGAGGGCAGGGGGCACAGTGGCTACACCTTC	CSARDREGRGHSGYTF	TRBD1	TRBV20-1	TRBJ1-2	-
TGCAGTGCTAGGTCAGGGGACACTGAAGCTTTCTTT	CSARSGDTEAFF	-	TRBV20-1	TRBJ1-1	-
TGCAGCGTCGACCTCCGGAGTGGCTACACCTTC	CSVDLRSGYTF	-	TRBV29-1	TRBJ1-2	-
TGTGCCTGGACCGTGGCCGTCAATTCACCCCTCCACTTT	CAWTVAVNSPLHF	-	TRBV30	TRBJ1-6	-
TGTGCCAGCACCCGGACAGGAGCGAGTGAAAAACTGTTTTTT	CASTRTGASEKLFF	TRBD1	TRBV7-6	TRBJ1-4	-
TGTGCCAGCAGTTTACAGGGTGGAATCGGGCCCCAGCATTTT	CASSLQGGIGPQHF	-	TRBV27	TRBJ1-5	-
TGCAGCGTTGAAGGCGGGACGGGTACTAATGAAAAACTGTTTTTT	CSVEGGTGTNEKLFF	-	TRBV29-1	TRBJ1-4	-
TGCAGTGCTAGCAGGCTAGCGGGGAACCAAGAGACCCAGTACTTC	CSASRLAGNQETQYF	TRBD2	TRBV20-1	TRBJ2-5	-
TGTGCCACCAGCAGAGATCTTAGTGCCGGGGCCCAAGAGACCCAGTACTTC	CATSRDLSAGAQETQYF	-	TRBV15	TRBJ2-5	-